A selection of T cell receptor beta chains follows, all from one sample in a study of blood T cell repertoires in COVID-19. Produced via immunoSEQ multiplex PCR; TCRdb's table is partial and in-frame only. The table shows about 200,000 clones, with over 75% occurring only once. Sequencing input: peripheral blood. These receptors were taken from a woman in her seventies with COVID-19, enrolled during active disease. Each CDR3 is given with its conserved first and last residue. The D gene is left open where the match is weak. Clone size appears in some rows only: once, few, many, or a class for an expanded clone.

TRBD1	TRBV3-1/TRBV3-2	TRBJ1-4	.	CASSQDGTANEKLFF	TGTGCCAGCAGCCAAGATGGGACAGCTAATGAAAAACTGTTTTTT
TRBD2	TRBV7-3	TRBJ2-3	.	CASSLGRGSSTDTQYF	TGTGCCAGCAGCTTAGGGCGGGGGTCTAGCACAGATACGCAGTATTTT
TRBD1	TRBV11-3	TRBJ2-3	.	CASSAGGFTDTQYF	TGTGCCAGCAGCGCAGGGGGCTTCACAGATACGCAGTATTTT
.	TRBV3-1/TRBV3-2	TRBJ1-2	.	CASSQKPTGNYGYTF	TGTGCCAGCAGCCAAAAACCGACAGGTAACTATGGCTACACCTTC
TRBD2	TRBV5-4	TRBJ2-1	.	CASSLAFGGTDNEQFF	TGTGCCAGCAGCTTGGCCTTCGGGGGGACCGACAATGAGCAGTTCTTC
.	TRBV7-2	TRBJ1-2	.	CASSLESNYGYTF	TGTGCCAGCAGCTTAGAGAGTAACTATGGCTACACCTTC
.	TRBV4-3	TRBJ2-1	.	CASSQGGGNYNEQFF	TGCGCCAGCAGCCAAGGGGGCGGGAACTACAATGAGCAGTTCTTC
.	TRBV27	TRBJ2-5	.	CASSFVPGETQYF	TGTGCCAGCAGTTTTGTACCGGGGGAGACCCAGTACTTC
.	TRBV14	TRBJ1-2	.	CASSQDGASRAGYTF	TGTGCCAGCAGCCAAGATGGAGCGAGCAGGGCGGGCTACACCTTC
.	TRBV28	TRBJ1-1	.	CASSLEAPGGAFF	TGTGCCAGCAGTTTAGAGGCGCCCGGGGGAGCTTTCTTT
TRBD2	TRBV5-1	TRBJ2-7	.	CASSLEGRERSEQYF	TGCGCCAGCAGCTTGGAGGGGCGGGAGAGAAGCGAGCAGTACTTC
TRBD1	TRBV12-3/TRBV12-4	TRBJ1-2	few	CASSSGTGFGYTF	TGTGCCAGCAGTTCCGGGACAGGGTTTGGCTACACCTTC
TRBD2	TRBV27	TRBJ2-7	.	CASSSQGLAGLYEQYF	TGTGCCAGCAGTTCCCAAGGACTAGCGGGACTCTACGAGCAGTACTTC
.	TRBV27	TRBJ2-7	.	CASSWQGRSYEQYF	TGTGCCAGCAGTTGGCAGGGAAGATCCTACGAGCAGTACTTC
.	TRBV6-1	TRBJ2-1	.	CASSEATVYQFVEQFF	TGTGCCAGCAGTGAGGCCACAGTCTATCAATTTGTGGAGCAGTTCTTC
TRBD2	TRBV4-2	TRBJ2-5	.	CASSQALLAGHQETQYF	TGTGCCAGCAGCCAAGCCCTTCTAGCGGGGCACCAAGAGACCCAGTACTTC